This T cell receptor beta chain came from a study of blood T cell repertoires in COVID-19. Study at large: Acute-phase and convalescent COVID-19 samples originated in the United States, Italy and Spain.

The study drew participants aged about 18 to 95 years from 24 US areas. Donors were grouped by their self-reported clinical history. Before being deemed recovered, Cohort 3 donors had two negative PCRs, clearance, or symptom resolution. Germline-derived CDR1 and CDR2 are KGHDR and SFDVKD. The CDR3 covers 14 residues. V was pared by 3 bases and J by 8 bases, with 6 bases of the junction left unmatched. TCRdb's table, derived via immunoSEQ multiplex PCR, lists solely in-frame clones and lacks some. The sample lists 360,000 or so clones; about four fifths were seen once. The sequenced sample was PBMCs or T cells enriched from blood (not recorded which). J is TRBJ1-2 and V is TRBV24-1; 9 positions agree with TRBD1. The origin of this receptor is a woman in her forties or fifties who had recovered from COVID-19. The CDR3 reads CATSDRDRARGYTF. CDR3 nucleotide sequence: TGTGCCACCAGTGATCGGGACAGGGCAAGGGGCTACACCTTC.